This T cell receptor (beta chain) was documented in a study of blood T cell repertoires in COVID-19. As processed by the authors: Amplification of reference gene primers was used by the study to estimate nucleated cell counts. Only in-frame clones appear in the TCRdb table, and some are missing; sequencing was by immunoSEQ multiplex PCR. V, J and clone size are those of that table, while D and trimming were read from the DNA. The sample includes 150,000 or so clones, approximately 80% of them seen just once. In germline, CDR1 is LNHDA, CDR2 SQIVND (reference sequence). CDR3 length: 13 amino acids. V dropped 2 bases and J dropped 7 bases, with 9 bases sitting between them.

This clonotype originated in a woman older than 75 with active or convalescent COVID-19. What was sequenced was peripheral blood. The V and J genes are TRBV19 and TRBJ2-1, with a possible D match to TRBD1 (5 bases). This CDR3 reads CASSISRANEQFF. CDR3 nucleotides: TGTGCCAGTAGTATAAGCAGGGCGAATGAGCAGTTCTTC.